The entry that follows covers one T cell receptor beta chain sequence. The antigen is undetermined. The data stem from a study of identical twins. Whole-study findings and limits: Zero-insertion results could be subject to partial confounding by invariant MAIT and iNKT cells.

TCRdb reprocessed the 5' RACE reads with MiXCR, giving one entry per CDR3 protein. In the table there are roughly 720,000 distinct CDR3 sequences, around a sixth of which are singletons. CDR3 length: 12 amino acids. The ends were cut back, 5 bases at V and 9 bases at J, with 14 bases in the middle. Germline values: CDR1 DFQATT, CDR2 SNEGSKA (reference sequence). These data are also associated with another study on T cells expressing NK-cell markers. That study reports: In the group of eight sequenced donors, seven were HCMV-seropositive and one was seronegative. The CD3+CD56-NKG2C+ fraction was also led by these clonotypes in several donors. Whether expanded NKG2C+ T cell clones were HCMV-specific remained unclear.

The TCR sequence derives from a woman under 30 in good health. Sample: PBMCs. The chain combines TRBV20-1 with TRBJ2-1; tentative D call: TRBD2 (5 bases). The CDR3 nucleotides read TGCAGTGCTCCCGAACTAGAAGTTGAGCAGTTCTTC. This sequence encodes CSAPELEVEQFF.